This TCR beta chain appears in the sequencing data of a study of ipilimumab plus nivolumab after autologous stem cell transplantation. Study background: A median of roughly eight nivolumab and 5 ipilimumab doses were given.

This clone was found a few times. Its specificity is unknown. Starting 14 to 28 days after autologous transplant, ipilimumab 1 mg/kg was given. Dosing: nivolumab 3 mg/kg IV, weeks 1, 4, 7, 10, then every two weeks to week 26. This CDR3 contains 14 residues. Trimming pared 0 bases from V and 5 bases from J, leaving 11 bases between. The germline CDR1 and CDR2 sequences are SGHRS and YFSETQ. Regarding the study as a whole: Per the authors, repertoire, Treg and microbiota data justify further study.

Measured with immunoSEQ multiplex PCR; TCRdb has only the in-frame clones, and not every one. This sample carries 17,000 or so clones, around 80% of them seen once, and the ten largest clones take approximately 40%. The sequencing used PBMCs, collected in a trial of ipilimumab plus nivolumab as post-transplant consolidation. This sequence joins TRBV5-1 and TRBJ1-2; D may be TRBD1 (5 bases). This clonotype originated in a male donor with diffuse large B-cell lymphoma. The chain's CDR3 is CASSLGGRDYGYTF. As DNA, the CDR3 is TGCGCCAGCAGCTTGGGAGGCAGGGATTATGGCTACACCTTC.